This TCR beta chain was sequenced during a study of beta chain features in type 1 diabetes. General observations from the study: Shortening that was moderate but significant affected the TCRB CDR3s of Type 1 diabetes patients in all four CD4+ subsets. Short templates might get an advantage during PCR, and this would be equal in patients and controls.

A note on this clone: Its matching antigen is unknown.

The entirety of the isolated RNA underwent reverse transcription, so expressed TCRB transcripts were sequenced. Measured with immunoSEQ multiplex PCR; TCRdb has only the in-frame clones, and not every one. The data show about 900,000 clones, with roughly a sixth seen just once and 0.023% held by the top ten. Germline V gives CDR1 SGDLS, CDR2 YYNGEE. This CDR3 has 14 residues. V was clipped by 4 bases and J by 6 bases, with 13 bases between them. On average, the one heparinised blood draw given by each donor was 90 to 150 mL. The chain is built from TRBV9 and TRBJ1-4; D remains ambiguous. Input material: naive CD4+ T cells from blood. The clonotype was recovered from a woman aged 18-29 years in good health. CDR3 loop: CASSNRASHEKLFF. As DNA, the CDR3 is TGTGCCAGCAGCAACCGGGCCTCGCATGAAAAACTGTTTTTT.